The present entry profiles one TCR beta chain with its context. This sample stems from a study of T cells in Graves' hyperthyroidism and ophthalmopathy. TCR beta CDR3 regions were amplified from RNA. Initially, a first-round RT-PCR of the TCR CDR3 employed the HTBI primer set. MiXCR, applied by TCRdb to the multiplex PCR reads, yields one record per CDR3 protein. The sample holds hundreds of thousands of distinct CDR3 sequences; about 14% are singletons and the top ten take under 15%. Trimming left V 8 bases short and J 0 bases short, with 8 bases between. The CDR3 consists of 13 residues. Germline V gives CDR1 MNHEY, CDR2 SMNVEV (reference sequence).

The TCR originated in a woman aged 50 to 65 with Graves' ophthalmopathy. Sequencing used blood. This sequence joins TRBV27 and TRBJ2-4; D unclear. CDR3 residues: CASVGLAKNIQYF. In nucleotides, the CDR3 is TGTGCCAGCGTTGGGTTAGCCAAAAACATTCAGTACTTC.